The 24 T cell receptor beta chains reported below all come from one sample, sequenced in a study of CD8+ T cells in alopecia areata. Following extraction, RNA underwent reverse transcription to cDNA, which served as the sequencing template. Sequencing used immunoSEQ multiplex PCR; TCRdb keeps in-frame clones, though not all of them. The sample lists roughly 250,000 clones, 67% occurring once. Specimen: CD4+ T cells sorted from blood, collected at week 0. The source is a human donor with alopecia areata.

The count of this clone is one. J is TRBJ1-2 and V is TRBV25-1, with 7 bases identical to TRBD1. Germline CDR1 and CDR2: MGHDK and SYGVNS. The V gene end was trimmed by 6 bases and the J gene end by 6 bases; junction bases not matched to a gene: 10. The CDR3 totals 14 residues. In DNA, the CDR3 is TGTGCCAGCAGAGAGACAGGGACGAGTGATGGCTACACCTTC. Protein: CASRETGTSDGYTF.

V and J are TRBV5-1 and TRBJ2-4; 7 positions match TRBD1. CDR3 length: 14 residues. Trimming took 7 bases from V and 3 from J; bases not matched to a gene: 7. Germline V gene data show CDR1 as SGHRS and CDR2 as YFSETQ. This chain's CDR3 is CASRDRAGKNIQYF. The CDR3 DNA is TGCGCCAGCCGTGACAGGGCAGGCAAAAACATTCAGTACTTC.

CDR3 bases: TGTGCCAGCAGGACCTCCTGGGGAATCCGGGAGACCCAGTACTTC. Translating it yields CASRTSWGIRETQYF. The chain links TRBV6-1 to TRBJ2-5; D remains unclear. Germline lookup yields CDR1 MNHNS and CDR2 SASEGT. With 6 bases removed from V and 5 bases from J, the gap between germline ends came to 19 bases. This CDR3 spans 15 amino acids.

The genes are TRBV6-1 and TRBJ2-3, with a weak D call TRBD2 (7 bases). The CDR3 length is 17 residues. The V gene lost 1 base and the J gene lost 0 bases, with 14 bases spanning the gap. Germline CDR1 is MNHNS and CDR2 is SASEGT. This CDR3 is CASSEVLGGASTDTQYF. The DNA for the CDR3 is TGTGCCAGCAGTGAAGTGCTAGGGGGGGCTAGCACAGATACGCAGTATTTT.

CDR3 coding DNA: TGCGCCAGCAGCCAAATATTGTTGGAGACCCAGTACTTC. This sequence encodes CASSQILLETQYF. This chain joins TRBV4-1 and TRBJ2-5; D not certain. The V gene lost 2 bases and the J gene lost 5 bases, with 9 bases spanning the gap. The CDR3 extends over 13 amino acids. Germline values: CDR1 MGHRA, CDR2 YSYEKL.

The CDR3 DNA reads TGTGCCAGTAGTATTCGGGGGAGCCTTAGCAATCAGCCCCAGCATTTT. It encodes CASSIRGSLSNQPQHF. The V gene is TRBV19, the J gene TRBJ1-5; D is perhaps TRBD1 (5 bases). In germline, CDR1 is LNHDA, CDR2 SQIVND (reference sequence). The germline V and J ends were trimmed by 3 bases and 0 bases, with 12 bases remaining between them. This CDR3 contains 16 residues.

This chain uses TRBV5-1 with TRBJ2-7; D gene ambiguous. Germline V lookup: CDR1 SGHRS, CDR2 YFSETQ. This CDR3 spans 13 amino acids. Trimming cost V 0 bases and J 4 bases, with 8 bases left between them. Here the CDR3 DNA reads TGCGCCAGCAGCTTGGACAGCCTTTACGAGCAGTACTTC. Amino acids: CASSLDSLYEQYF.

This chain uses TRBV9 with TRBJ2-6, with D uncertain. The germline CDR1 and CDR2 sequences are SGDLS and YYNGEE. V was shortened by 4 bases and J by 0 bases, with 5 bases between the two germline ends. The CDR3 totals 14 residues. In nucleotides, the CDR3 is TGTGCCAGCAGCTTATACTCTGGGGCCAACGTCCTGACTTTC. It is translated as CASSLYSGANVLTF.

This clone was found once. The chain joins TRBV7-2 to TRBJ1-1; D gene unclear. V was shortened by 3 bases and J by 6 bases, with 11 bases between the two germline ends. CDR1 and CDR2 (germline): SGHTA, FQGNSA. The CDR3 spans 13 residues. Here the CDR3 reads CASSLVRFAEAFF. The CDR3 region has the DNA TGTGCCAGCAGCTTGGTGCGGTTCGCTGAAGCTTTCTTT.

This clone has a handful of counts. The J gene is TRBJ1-2, the V gene TRBV5-6; 7 positions match TRBD1. After removal of 4 bases from V and 6 bases from J, the junction contained 15 bases not matched to a gene. This CDR3 contains 16 residues. Looked up from germline, CDR1 is SGHDT and CDR2 is YYEEEE. CDR3 coding DNA: TGTGCCAGCAGCCAGGCCGCAGGGACAGCCTGGGATGGCTACACCTTC. Its protein is CASSQAAGTAWDGYTF.

The chain carries TRBV29-1 and TRBJ2-3, with 9 bases lining up with TRBD2. The trim removed 5 bases at V and 2 bases at J, leaving 8 bases unmatched. The CDR3 contains 15 residues. Germline V lookup: CDR1 SQVTM, CDR2 ANQGSEA. The CDR3 region is CSVTASGTFTDTQYF. DNA of the CDR3: TGCAGCGTTACGGCTAGCGGGACCTTCACAGATACGCAGTATTTT.

V gene TRBV11-2 combines with J gene TRBJ2-2; possibly TRBD2 for D (7 bases). CDR1 and CDR2 (germline): SGHAT, FQNNGV. V gave up 3 bases and J gave up 4 bases, with 12 bases separating them. The CDR3 runs to 15 residues. The CDR3 coding sequence is TGTGCCAGCAGCTTCAACAGGGAGGGCACCGGGGAGCTGTTTTTT. Translation gives CASSFNREGTGELFF.

The chain links TRBV9 to TRBJ2-7; 10 bases agree with TRBD1. Losses at the gene ends were 4 bases for V and 8 bases for J; bases not matched to a gene: 6. The CDR3 is made up of 13 amino acids. The germline gives CDR1 SGDLS, CDR2 YYNGEE. The CDR3 loop reads CASSPGTGVKQYF. CDR3 bases: TGTGCCAGCAGCCCAGGGACAGGGGTCAAGCAGTACTTC.

V gene TRBV29-1 combines with J gene TRBJ1-1; D is ambiguous. V shed 4 bases and J shed 10 bases, with 10 bases lying between them. In germline, CDR1 is SQVTM, CDR2 ANQGSEA. This CDR3 spans 10 amino acids. CDR3: CSVAVAGAFF. The CDR3 DNA reads as TGCAGCGTTGCTGTGGCAGGAGCTTTCTTT.

The gene calls are TRBV29-1 and TRBJ2-7; weak D call: TRBD2 (5 bases). Germline CDR1 and CDR2: SQVTM and ANQGSEA. This CDR3 contains 13 residues. V gave up 5 bases and J gave up 3 bases, with 14 bases separating them. CDR3 DNA: TGCAGCGTTAGCCCCGGGATCAACTACGAGCAGTACTTC. Translating gives CSVSPGINYEQYF.

The V gene is TRBV27, the J gene TRBJ1-4; D perhaps matches TRBD1 (6 bases). CDR1 MNHEY and CDR2 SMNVEV come from the germline V gene (reference sequence). Trimming shortened V by 3 bases and J by 7 bases, and 12 bases separated the two germline ends. CDR3 length: 14 residues. CDR3 bases: TGTGCCAGCAGTTTTCAGGGGACGGGTGAAAAACTGTTTTTT. Translated, it gives CASSFQGTGEKLFF.

The genes are TRBV18 and TRBJ1-1, with a weak D call TRBD1 (6 bases). Germline V gene data show CDR1 as KGHSH and CDR2 as LQKENI. V lost 5 bases and J 4 bases, leaving 11 bases between the germline ends. There are 13 residues in the CDR3. This CDR3 is CASSSTGPTEAFF. As DNA, the CDR3 is TGTGCCAGCTCATCCACAGGGCCCACTGAAGCTTTCTTT.

This clone was observed a single time. Different DNA sequences within this sample yield the same CDR3. The V gene is TRBV5-1, the J gene TRBJ2-7; D gene unclear. CDR1 is SGHRS and CDR2 is YFSETQ in the germline V gene. CDR3 length: 11 residues. Trimming shortened V by 1 base and J by 7 bases, and 6 bases separated the two germline ends. The CDR3 nucleotides read TGCGCCAGCAGCTTGTTGGGGGAGCAGTACTTC. It encodes CASSLLGEQYF.

This clone was counted between two and nine times. This sequence joins TRBV13 and TRBJ1-3; tentatively, D is TRBD1 (5 bases). The CDR3 covers 15 residues. The germline CDR1 and CDR2 sequences are PRHDT and FYEKMQ (reference sequence). V gave up 4 bases and J gave up 0 bases, with 10 bases separating them. CDR3 region: CASSYGTASGNTIYF. The CDR3 coding sequence is TGTGCCAGCAGCTACGGGACCGCCTCTGGAAACACCATATATTTT.

V usage is TRBV15 and J usage is TRBJ2-3; no reliable D call. V was shortened by 7 bases and J by 1 base, with 9 bases between the two germline ends. The CDR3 runs 13 residues. Germline lookup yields CDR1 LNHNV and CDR2 YYDKDF (reference sequence). The CDR3 here is CATNFAGTDTQYF. In nucleotides, the CDR3 is TGTGCCACCAACTTTGCGGGCACAGATACGCAGTATTTT.

The table lists this clone with a few counts. This chain joins TRBV21-1 and TRBJ2-5. TRBV21-1 is termed a pseudogene. The CDR3 covers 15 residues. CDR3 sequence reads: CASSKGEGNQETQYF. The CDR3 DNA sequence: TGTGCCAGCAGCAAGGGAGAGGGGAACCAAGAGACCCAGTACTTC.

The gene calls are TRBV30 and TRBJ2-7, with 8 bases identical to TRBD1. Per germline, CDR1 GTSNPN and CDR2 SVGIG (reference sequence). Germline trimming cut 4 bases from V and 4 bases from J; bases unmatched to any gene: 3. This CDR3 has 12 residues. The CDR3 sequence is CAWTGTGYEQYF. The CDR3 bases are TGTGCCTGGACAGGGACAGGTTACGAGCAGTACTTC.

V usage is TRBV7-9 and J usage is TRBJ2-7; a possible D gene is TRBD1 (6 bases). Germline V lookup: CDR1 SEHNR, CDR2 FQNEAQ (reference sequence). This CDR3 comprises 16 residues. Trimming left V 5 bases short and J 4 bases short, with 21 bases between. In DNA, the CDR3 is TGTGCCAGCAGCCCGGGTTGGGGACACGGAGGATACGAGCAGTACTTC. Amino acid sequence: CASSPGWGHGGYEQYF.

This clone occurred once. The chain uses TRBV30 and TRBJ1-1, with no clear D. The CDR3 is made up of 15 amino acids. The germline gives CDR1 GTSNPN, CDR2 SVGIG (reference sequence). V was trimmed by 0 bases and J by 2 bases, leaving 13 bases between them. CDR3 sequence reads: CAWSVEAGINTEAFF. The CDR3 region has the DNA TGTGCCTGGAGTGTAGAGGCAGGTATTAACACTGAAGCTTTCTTT.